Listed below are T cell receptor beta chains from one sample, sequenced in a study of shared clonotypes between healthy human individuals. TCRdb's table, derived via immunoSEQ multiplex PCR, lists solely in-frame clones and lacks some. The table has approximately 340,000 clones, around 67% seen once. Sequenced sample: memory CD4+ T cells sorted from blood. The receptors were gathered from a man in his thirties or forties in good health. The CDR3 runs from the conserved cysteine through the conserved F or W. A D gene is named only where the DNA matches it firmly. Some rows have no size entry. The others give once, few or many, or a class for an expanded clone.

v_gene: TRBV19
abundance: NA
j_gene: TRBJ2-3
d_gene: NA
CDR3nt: TGTGCCAGTAGTATTCCGACAGAGGCAGATACGCAGTATTTT
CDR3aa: CASSIPTEADTQYF

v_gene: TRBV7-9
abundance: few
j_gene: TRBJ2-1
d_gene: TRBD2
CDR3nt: TGTGCCAGCGGGGCAACTAGCGGCTACAATGAGCAGTTCTTC
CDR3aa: CASGATSGYNEQFF

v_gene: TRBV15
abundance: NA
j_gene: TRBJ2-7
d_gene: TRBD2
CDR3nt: TGTGCCACCAGCAACCTAGCGGGAGTCTACGAGCAGTACTTC
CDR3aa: CATSNLAGVYEQYF

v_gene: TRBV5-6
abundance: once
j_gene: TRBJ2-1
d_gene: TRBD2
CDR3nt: TGTGCCAGCAGCGGCGTGGGAGGGCAGGTTCAGTTCTTC
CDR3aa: CASSGVGGQVQFF

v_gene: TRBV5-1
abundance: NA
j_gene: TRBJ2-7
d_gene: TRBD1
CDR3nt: TGCGCCAGCAGCTTGGTTGAGACAGGGGGCTCCGAGCAGTACTTC
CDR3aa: CASSLVETGGSEQYF

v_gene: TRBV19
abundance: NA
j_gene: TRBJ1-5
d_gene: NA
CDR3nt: TGTGCCAGTAGTATAGACAGGGGATACAATCAGCCCCAGCATTTT
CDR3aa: CASSIDRGYNQPQHF

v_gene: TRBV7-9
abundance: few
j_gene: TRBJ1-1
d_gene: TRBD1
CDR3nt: TGTGCCAGCAGCTTATCGTCGGGACAGGTCGGAGCTTTCTTT
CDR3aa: CASSLSSGQVGAFF

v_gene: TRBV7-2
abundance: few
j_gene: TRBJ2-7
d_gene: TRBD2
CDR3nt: TGTGCCAGCAGTGGGGGGAGGGCCTACGAGCAGTACTTC
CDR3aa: CASSGGRAYEQYF

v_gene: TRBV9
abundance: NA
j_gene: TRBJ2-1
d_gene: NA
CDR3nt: TGTGCCAGCAGCGTAGGGGACGGCCACTACAATGAGCAGTTCTTC
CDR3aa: CASSVGDGHYNEQFF

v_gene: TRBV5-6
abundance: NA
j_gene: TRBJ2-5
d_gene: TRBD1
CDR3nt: TGTGCCAGCAGCGTGGACAGGGGAGAGACCCAGTACTTC
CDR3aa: CASSVDRGETQYF

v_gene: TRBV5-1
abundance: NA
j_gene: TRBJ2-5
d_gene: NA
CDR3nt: TGCGCCAGCAGCTGGGCCCCAGGGAAAGAGACCCAGTACTTC
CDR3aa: CASSWAPGKETQYF

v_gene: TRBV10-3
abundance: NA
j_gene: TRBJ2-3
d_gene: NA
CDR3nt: TGTGCCATCAGTGAAGGGGGTAGAGGGGATACGCAGTATTTT
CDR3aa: CAISEGGRGDTQYF

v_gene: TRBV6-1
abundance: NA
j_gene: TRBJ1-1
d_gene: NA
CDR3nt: TGTGCCAGCAGGAGACAGGTTCGGGAGAACACTGAAGCTTTCTTT
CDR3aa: CASRRQVRENTEAFF

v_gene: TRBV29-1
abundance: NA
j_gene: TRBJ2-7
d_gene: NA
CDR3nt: TGCAGCGTGAGGGGGGGCCGGCGAAATACCCCAGACTACGAGCAGTACTTC
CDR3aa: CSVRGGRRNTPDYEQYF

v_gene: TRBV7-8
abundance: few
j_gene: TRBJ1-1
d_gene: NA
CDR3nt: TGTGCCAGCAGCCCACGGCGGGGCTTGAACACTGAAGCTTTCTTT
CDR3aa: CASSPRRGLNTEAFF

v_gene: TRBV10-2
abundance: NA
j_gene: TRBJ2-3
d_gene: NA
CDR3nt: TGCGCCAGCAGGACAGCGGGCGCGGGCCCAGATACGCAGTATTTT
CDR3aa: CASRTAGAGPDTQYF

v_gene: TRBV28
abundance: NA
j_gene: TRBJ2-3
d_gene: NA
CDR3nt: TGTGCCAGCAGCTCCAGAAGGGCTACGCAGTATTTT
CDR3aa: CASSSRRATQYF

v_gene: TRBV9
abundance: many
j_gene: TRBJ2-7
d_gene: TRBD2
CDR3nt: TGTGCCAGCAGCGTAGGAGCGGGAGGTCCCTCCTACGAGCAGTACTTC
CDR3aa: CASSVGAGGPSYEQYF

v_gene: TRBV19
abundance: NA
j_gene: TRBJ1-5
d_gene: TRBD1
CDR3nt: TGTGCCAGTACCCGAGGGCGACAGGGGCATCAGCCCCAGCATTTT
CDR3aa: CASTRGRQGHQPQHF

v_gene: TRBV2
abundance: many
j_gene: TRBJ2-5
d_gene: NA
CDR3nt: TGTGCCAGCAGAAGACAGCAAGAGACCCAGTACTTC
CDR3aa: CASRRQQETQYF

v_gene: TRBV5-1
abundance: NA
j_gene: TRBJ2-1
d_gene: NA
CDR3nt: TGCGCCAGCAGCGAGACCCCGAGCTCCTACAATGAGCAGTTCTTC
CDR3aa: CASSETPSSYNEQFF

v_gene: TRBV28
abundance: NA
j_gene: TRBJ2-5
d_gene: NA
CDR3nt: TGTGCCAGCAGTAGGGGGTGGCGGGAGAAGACCCAGTACTTC
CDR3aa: CASSRGWREKTQYF

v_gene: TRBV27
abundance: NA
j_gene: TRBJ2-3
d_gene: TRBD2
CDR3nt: TGTGCCAGCAGTTCGACGCGGGGGACAGATACGCAGTATTTT
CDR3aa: CASSSTRGTDTQYF

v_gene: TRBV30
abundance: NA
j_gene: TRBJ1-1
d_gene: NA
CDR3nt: TGTGCCTGGAGTTTTAGCTCTATCGCTTTCTTT
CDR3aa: CAWSFSSIAFF

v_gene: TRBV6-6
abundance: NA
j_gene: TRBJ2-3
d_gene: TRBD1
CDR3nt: TGTGCCAGCAGGACCCAGGGGGTGGATACGCAGTATTTT
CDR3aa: CASRTQGVDTQYF

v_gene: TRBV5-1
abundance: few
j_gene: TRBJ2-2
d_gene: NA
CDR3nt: TGCGCCAGCACCGAGTCGGCGGGAAGGACCGGGGAGCTGTTTTTT
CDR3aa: CASTESAGRTGELFF

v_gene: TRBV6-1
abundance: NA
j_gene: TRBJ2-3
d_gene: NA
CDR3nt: TGTGCCAGCCAACCTACACTCACAGATACGCAGTATTTT
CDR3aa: CASQPTLTDTQYF

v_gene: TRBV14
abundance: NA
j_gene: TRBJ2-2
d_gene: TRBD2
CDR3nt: TGTGCCAGCAGCCAAAGGACTAGCGGGGCCGGGGAGCTGTTTTTT
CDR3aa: CASSQRTSGAGELFF

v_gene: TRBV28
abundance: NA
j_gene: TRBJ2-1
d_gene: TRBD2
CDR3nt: TGTGCCAGCAGTTTATCCCAGACTAACTTAGCGGGAGGGCCCTCCTACAATGAGCAGTTCTTC
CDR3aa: CASSLSQTNLAGGPSYNEQFF

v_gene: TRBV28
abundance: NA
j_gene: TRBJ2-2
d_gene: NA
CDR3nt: TGTGCCAGCAGTTTTGGCACAGCGGACACCGGGGAGCTGTTTTTT
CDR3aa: CASSFGTADTGELFF

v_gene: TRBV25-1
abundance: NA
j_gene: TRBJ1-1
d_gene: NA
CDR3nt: TGTGCCAGCAGTGGACAGAGCATGAACACTGAAGCTTTCTTT
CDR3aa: CASSGQSMNTEAFF

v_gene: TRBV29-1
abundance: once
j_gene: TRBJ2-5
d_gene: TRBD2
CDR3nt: TGCAGCGTTGATGGCGGGGGGGGGACCCAGTACTTC
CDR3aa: CSVDGGGGTQYF

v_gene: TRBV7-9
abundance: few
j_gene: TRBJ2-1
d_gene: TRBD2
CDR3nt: TGTGCCAGCAGCTCCTTATCCGGGACTAGCGGGAGGGGTGAGCAGTTCTTC
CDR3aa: CASSSLSGTSGRGEQFF

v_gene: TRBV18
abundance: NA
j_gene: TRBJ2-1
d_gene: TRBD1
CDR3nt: TGTGCCAGCTCATCAGGGACAGGGGGCTACAATGAGCAGTTCTTC
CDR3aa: CASSSGTGGYNEQFF

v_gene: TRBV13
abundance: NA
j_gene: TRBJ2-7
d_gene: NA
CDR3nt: TGTGCCAGCAGCAACAGCAGGAGCTCCTACGAGCAGTACTTC
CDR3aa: CASSNSRSSYEQYF

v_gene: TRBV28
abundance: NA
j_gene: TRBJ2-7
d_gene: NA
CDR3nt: TGTGCCAGCAGTTCCGATTGGGGACGCCCATTCTACGAGCAGTACTTC
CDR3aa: CASSSDWGRPFYEQYF

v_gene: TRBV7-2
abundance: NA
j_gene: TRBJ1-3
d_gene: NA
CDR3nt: TGTGCCAGCAGCTTAGGGTTTCGATACACCATATATTTT
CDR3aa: CASSLGFRYTIYF